This passage covers 21 T cell receptor beta chains from one sample sequenced in a study of blood T cell repertoires in COVID-19. Assay: immunoSEQ multiplex PCR; the TCRdb copy retains only in-frame clones and omits some. The data contain about 150,000 clones, 80% to 90% of them singletons. The sequenced sample consisted of peripheral blood. The receptors come from a woman between 40 and 55 years old with acute or convalescent COVID-19.

The CDR3 bases are TGCAGTGCTAGTCTTCTAGGTAACTATGGCTACACCTTC. Translating it yields CSASLLGNYGYTF. The J gene is TRBJ1-2, the V gene TRBV20-1; unclear D gene. Per the germline V gene, CDR1 is DFQATT and CDR2 is SNEGSKA (reference sequence). There are 13 residues in the CDR3. The V end was cut by 3 bases, the J end by 1 base, with 9 bases between.

The chain carries TRBV6-5 and TRBJ1-4; 8 bases agree with TRBD1. Losses at the gene ends were 2 bases for V and 11 bases for J; bases not matched to a gene: 10. Germline V gives CDR1 MNHEY, CDR2 SVGAGI. The CDR3 length is 15 residues. In nucleotides, the CDR3 is TGTGCCAGCAGTTACGCCCCCAGGGGGCGAGATAAACTGTTTTTT. Encoded protein: CASSYAPRGRDKLFF.

This chain uses TRBV10-3 with TRBJ2-2, with 12 bases that match TRBD1. The germline V gene has CDR1 ENHRY and CDR2 SYGVKD. This CDR3 contains 16 residues. Trimming cost V 6 bases and J 4 bases; bases outside gene matches: 6. The CDR3 spells CAIRPGTGGLTGELFF. CDR3 in DNA: TGTGCCATCAGACCCGGGACAGGGGGCCTCACCGGGGAGCTGTTTTTT.

The chain uses TRBV3-1 (or the pseudogene TRBV3-2) and TRBJ2-5; no reliable D call. This CDR3 has 13 amino acids. Germline V gene lookup returns CDR1 LGHDT and CDR2 YNNKEL (reference sequence). Trimming took 2 bases from V and 4 from J, leaving 8 bases between them. The CDR3 sequence: CASSQPGSETQYF. CDR3 bases: TGTGCCAGCAGCCAACCGGGTTCAGAGACCCAGTACTTC.

The genes are TRBV3-1 (or the pseudogene TRBV3-2) and TRBJ1-5; D remains ambiguous. The CDR3 is made up of 16 amino acids. Germline V gives CDR1 LGHDT, CDR2 YNNKEL (reference sequence). V lost 1 base and J 4 bases, leaving 14 bases between the germline ends. The CDR3 coding sequence is TGTGCCAGCAGCCAAGGGATAGGAGCGGTTAATCAGCCCCAGCATTTT. Its protein product is CASSQGIGAVNQPQHF.

J is TRBJ1-6 and V is TRBV30; D not resolved. Trimming removed 4 bases from V and 8 bases from J, with 15 bases in between. This CDR3 comprises 14 residues. CDR1 and CDR2 from the germline V gene are GTSNPN and SVGIG (reference sequence). The CDR3: CAWNIAAGYSPLHF. The CDR3 region has the DNA TGTGCCTGGAACATAGCTGCGGGGTATTCACCCCTCCACTTT.

CDR3 sequence reads: CASSYSSEQYF. Written as DNA, the CDR3 is TGTGCCAGCAGTTACTCTAGCGAGCAGTACTTC. V and J are TRBV6-5 and TRBJ2-7; unclear D gene. V was cut by 0 bases and J by 6 bases, with 3 bases left in between. This CDR3 contains 11 residues. Per the germline V gene, CDR1 is MNHEY and CDR2 is SVGAGI.

The chain uses TRBV18 and TRBJ1-3; D gene ambiguous. The CDR3 has 16 amino acids. In germline, CDR1 is KGHSH, CDR2 LQKENI. The V and J ends lost 6 bases and 4 bases respectively, with 19 bases between them. CDR3 bases: TGTGCCAGCTCTCCCGTCGAGGGAAAACTCGGAAACACCATATATTTT. Translating it yields CASSPVEGKLGNTIYF. Looking up the rest from reference TRBV18 and TRBJ1-3 gives the full variable domain: NAGVMQNPRHLVRRRGQEARLRCSPMKGHSHVYWYRQLPEEGLKFMVYLQKENIIDESGMPKERFSAEFPKEGPSILRIQQVVRGDSAAYFCASSPVEGKLGNTIYFGEGSWLTVV.

This chain links TRBV6-6 with TRBJ2-1; D ambiguous. From germline, CDR1 is MNHNY and CDR2 SVGAGI (reference sequence). The CDR3 contains 13 residues. Trimming shortened V by 0 bases and J by 15 bases, and 15 bases separated the two germline ends. CDR3 in DNA: TGTGCCAGCAGTTACTCGACTGACGCCCTCCGGTTCTTC. It encodes CASSYSTDALRFF.

This chain connects TRBV28 to TRBJ1-2; a possible D gene is TRBD1 (6 bases). From germline, CDR1 is MDHEN and CDR2 SYDVKM. CDR3 length: 14 amino acids. Between the trimmed V and J ends, which lost 5 bases and 8 bases, there was a span of 18 bases. The CDR3 DNA reads as TGTGCCAGCAGTCACAATCACAGGGAAGAGGGCTACACCTTC. Translated: CASSHNHREEGYTF.

The CDR3 protein is CSVAGGNEKLFF. CDR3 bases: TGCAGCGTTGCGGGGGGGAATGAAAAACTGTTTTTT. This rearrangement joins TRBV29-1 to TRBJ1-4; tentative D call: TRBD1 (5 bases). The V gene lost 4 bases and the J gene lost 5 bases, with 8 bases spanning the gap. The CDR3 extends over 12 amino acids. CDR1 is SQVTM, CDR2 ANQGSEA, per germline.

The chain carries TRBV30 and TRBJ1-3; weak D call: TRBD1 (6 bases). There are 15 residues in the CDR3. Trimming removed 3 bases from V and 2 bases from J, with 14 bases in between. Germline V lookup: CDR1 GTSNPN, CDR2 SVGIG (reference sequence). Here the CDR3 DNA reads TGTGCCTGGAGCTTCACAGGGAGTACTGGAAACACCATATATTTT. The encoded protein is CAWSFTGSTGNTIYF. The whole variable domain, filled in from reference TRBV30 and TRBJ1-3, reads SQTIHQWPATLVQPVGSPLSLECTVEGTSNPNLYWYRQAAGRGLQLLFYSVGIGQISSEVPQNLSASRPQDRQFILSSKKLLLSDSGFYLCAWSFTGSTGNTIYFGEGSWLTVV.

The chain joins TRBV9 to TRBJ2-1; 10 nucleotides align to TRBD2. The CDR3 is 22 residues long. CDR1 SGDLS and CDR2 YYNGEE come from the germline V gene. V gave up 0 bases and J gave up 7 bases; unmatched junction bases: 25. Here the CDR3 reads CASSVAVFRAGEISSGSNEQFF. For the CDR3, the DNA is TGTGCCAGCAGCGTAGCTGTCTTCCGGGCAGGGGAGATTTCTAGCGGGAGTAATGAGCAGTTCTTC.

V is TRBV27 and J is TRBJ2-7, with 11 nucleotides matching TRBD1. Trimming cost V 6 bases and J 2 bases; bases outside gene matches: 9. The CDR3 has 16 residues. Germline V gene data show CDR1 as MNHEY and CDR2 as SMNVEV (reference sequence). This chain's CDR3 is CASRLEMGQGAYEQYF. CDR3 in DNA: TGTGCCAGCAGGTTGGAAATGGGACAGGGGGCCTACGAGCAGTACTTC.

This clone was detected once. The chain uses TRBV15 and TRBJ2-3; the match to TRBD2 covers 8 bases. The germline V gene encodes CDR1 LNHNV and CDR2 YYDKDF (reference sequence). CDR3 length: 16 amino acids. With V trimmed by 3 bases and J by 6 bases, 11 bases remained unmatched. CDR3 nucleotides: TGTGCCACCAGCAGGGACCCACCGGGGGGGGTGGATACGCAGTATTTT. Its protein product is CATSRDPPGGVDTQYF.

J is TRBJ1-3 and V is TRBV18; TRBD1 agrees at 9 bases. The CDR3 is 19 residues long. Germline lookup yields CDR1 KGHSH and CDR2 LQKENI. The trim removed 0 bases at V and 0 bases at J, leaving 9 bases unmatched. CDR3 DNA sequence: TGTGCCAGCTCACCACCCCCCAGGGACAGGGAGGGCTCTGGAAACACCATATATTTT. The encoded protein is CASSPPPRDREGSGNTIYF.

This chain connects TRBV7-3 to TRBJ2-3; a weak D match, TRBD2 (5 bases). There are 13 residues in the CDR3. Trimming cost V 5 bases and J 6 bases, with 12 bases left between them. Germline CDR1 reads SGHTA; CDR2 reads FQGTGA. The CDR3, as DNA: TGTGCCAGCAGCCTGCGCGGCGGGGATACGCAGTATTTT. Its protein is CASSLRGGDTQYF.

J is TRBJ2-3 and V is TRBV11-2, with TRBD2 identical over 8 bases. CDR3 length equals 18 residues. With V trimmed by 5 bases and J by 2 bases, 15 bases remained unmatched. From germline, CDR1 is SGHAT and CDR2 FQNNGV. The CDR3 DNA reads TGTGCCAGCAGCCCGGATCTGGGGGCGGGGGGTTTCACAGATACGCAGTATTTT. The encoded protein is CASSPDLGAGGFTDTQYF.

The CDR3 protein is CASSAAGLAGDGEQYF. The CDR3 region has the DNA TGTGCCAGCAGTGCCGCGGGACTAGCGGGAGATGGCGAGCAGTACTTC. The chain uses TRBV6-2 or TRBV6-3 and TRBJ2-7; TRBD2 agrees at 14 bases. Looked up from germline, CDR1 is MNHEY and CDR2 is SVGEGT. Trimming at V came to 5 bases and at J to 6 bases, leaving 9 bases not matched to a gene. The CDR3 is 16 amino acids.

The chain carries TRBV24-1 and TRBJ1-1, with TRBD1 matching over 7 bases. V was clipped by 9 bases and J by 4 bases; unmatched bases: 10. This CDR3 spans 14 amino acids. Germline V gene sequence: CDR1 KGHDR, CDR2 SFDVKD. The CDR3 protein is CATRPGGESTEAFF. CDR3 bases: TGTGCCACCCGGCCAGGGGGAGAGAGCACTGAAGCTTTCTTT.

This sequence joins TRBV7-2 and TRBJ2-3; 7 nucleotides agree with TRBD2. Germline V lookup: CDR1 SGHTA, CDR2 FQGNSA. V was pared by 7 bases and J by 2 bases, with 3 bases of the junction left unmatched. The CDR3 is 13 residues long. This CDR3 is CASTSGPTDTQYF. Written as DNA, the CDR3 is TGTGCCAGCACTAGCGGCCCCACAGATACGCAGTATTTT.